This is a list of T cell receptor beta chains from one sample in a study of cytotoxic CD8 clonotypes in ibrutinib-treated CLL. Assay: immunoSEQ multiplex PCR; the TCRdb copy retains only in-frame clones and omits some. This repertoire shows some 160,000 clones, 70% to 85% found once; its top ten account for about 2.1%. This specimen consisted of PBMCs, obtained after 12 months of ibrutinib treatment. The receptor set was obtained from a human donor with chronic lymphocytic leukemia. Both conserved end residues are trimmed from each CDR3. D genes are given only for firm matches.

J gene: TRBJ2-4
D gene: TRBD1
V gene: TRBV7-2
CDR3 protein: ASSVQGPKNIQY

J gene: TRBJ1-3
D gene: .
V gene: TRBV9
CDR3 protein: ASSSVTGASGNTIY

J gene: TRBJ2-7
D gene: TRBD2
V gene: TRBV7-9
CDR3 protein: ASSLGGVAGNYEQY

J gene: TRBJ1-2
D gene: .
V gene: TRBV28
CDR3 protein: ASTPPGVGNYGYT

J gene: TRBJ2-3
D gene: .
V gene: TRBV18
CDR3 protein: ASSPPGGGTDTQY

J gene: TRBJ1-1
D gene: .
V gene: TRBV2
CDR3 protein: ASNPEQDTEAF

J gene: TRBJ2-7
D gene: .
V gene: TRBV21-1
CDR3 protein: ASSRDTGRFSYEQY

J gene: TRBJ2-1
D gene: .
V gene: TRBV7-2
CDR3 protein: ASRPRADPYNEQF

J gene: TRBJ2-6
D gene: .
V gene: TRBV9
CDR3 protein: ASSPVVLLSSGANVLT

J gene: TRBJ1-5
D gene: .
V gene: TRBV6-1
CDR3 protein: ASSATPDSNQPQH

J gene: TRBJ2-7
D gene: TRBD1
V gene: TRBV18
CDR3 protein: ASSLDRAGDEQY

J gene: TRBJ1-4
D gene: .
V gene: TRBV4-3
CDR3 protein: ASSQIAGGALHEKLF

J gene: TRBJ2-7
D gene: .
V gene: TRBV21-1
CDR3 protein: ASSRGLAESIFYEQY

J gene: TRBJ1-2
D gene: .
V gene: TRBV9
CDR3 protein: ASSADTGHPNYGYT

J gene: TRBJ2-1
D gene: .
V gene: TRBV9
CDR3 protein: ASSVDGYNEQF

J gene: TRBJ1-3
D gene: TRBD1
V gene: TRBV2
CDR3 protein: ASRRTGGGLSGNTIY

J gene: TRBJ2-7
D gene: TRBD2
V gene: TRBV7-2
CDR3 protein: ASSLAAGVFTPYEQY

J gene: TRBJ2-5
D gene: TRBD2
V gene: TRBV5-4
CDR3 protein: ASSLKFASSGAVGETQY

J gene: TRBJ2-1
D gene: .
V gene: TRBV29-1
CDR3 protein: SGVQGYKYNEQF

J gene: TRBJ2-3
D gene: TRBD2
V gene: TRBV4-1
CDR3 protein: ASSQYSGGADTQY

J gene: TRBJ2-1
D gene: .
V gene: TRBV6-5
CDR3 protein: ASRDFGEQF

J gene: TRBJ2-3
D gene: TRBD1
V gene: TRBV5-4
CDR3 protein: ASSSDRADTQY

J gene: TRBJ2-7
D gene: .
V gene: TRBV30
CDR3 protein: ARGSGGNSYEQY

J gene: TRBJ2-2
D gene: TRBD1
V gene: TRBV7-9
CDR3 protein: ASSPHDTGDLTGELF

J gene: TRBJ1-5
D gene: TRBD1
V gene: TRBV7-8
CDR3 protein: ASSYGQGEH

J gene: TRBJ2-1
D gene: .
V gene: TRBV19
CDR3 protein: ASSIVSGPRKF

J gene: TRBJ1-3
D gene: .
V gene: TRBV5-4
CDR3 protein: ASSLDRDSGNTIY

J gene: TRBJ1-1
D gene: .
V gene: TRBV11-1
CDR3 protein: ASSLSTNTEAF

J gene: TRBJ1-6
D gene: .
V gene: TRBV6-6
CDR3 protein: ASSPRTSRSPLH

J gene: TRBJ2-3
D gene: .
V gene: TRBV18
CDR3 protein: ASSPQKFTDTQY

J gene: TRBJ2-7
D gene: TRBD1
V gene: TRBV5-1
CDR3 protein: ASGPVMGQGYEQY

J gene: TRBJ2-1
D gene: TRBD1
V gene: TRBV4-1
CDR3 protein: ASSQGAQTGIYNEQF

J gene: TRBJ2-5
D gene: .
V gene: TRBV28
CDR3 protein: ASSFGGRETQY

J gene: TRBJ2-2
D gene: .
V gene: TRBV21-1
CDR3 protein: ASSKGGQGVHTGELF

J gene: TRBJ1-6
D gene: .
V gene: TRBV6-6
CDR3 protein: ASRSQGNSPLH

J gene: TRBJ2-7
D gene: .
V gene: TRBV28
CDR3 protein: ASSLRVNEQY

J gene: TRBJ2-2
D gene: .
V gene: TRBV7-2
CDR3 protein: ASCNKGTGELF

J gene: TRBJ1-5
D gene: TRBD1
V gene: TRBV28
CDR3 protein: ASSLGTVNQPQH

J gene: TRBJ2-3
D gene: .
V gene: TRBV15
CDR3 protein: ATSRDQGPGTQY

J gene: TRBJ1-5
D gene: .
V gene: TRBV6-5
CDR3 protein: ASSRQWSNQPQH

J gene: TRBJ1-4
D gene: .
V gene: TRBV7-9
CDR3 protein: ASSFLQGNEKLF

J gene: TRBJ1-1
D gene: .
V gene: TRBV7-2
CDR3 protein: ASSSPRHTEAF

J gene: TRBJ1-1
D gene: .
V gene: TRBV20-1
CDR3 protein: SARENTEAF

J gene: TRBJ1-2
D gene: .
V gene: TRBV2
CDR3 protein: ASKVQLENYGYT

J gene: TRBJ2-5
D gene: TRBD2
V gene: TRBV30
CDR3 protein: AWRAGRVETQY

J gene: TRBJ1-3
D gene: .
V gene: TRBV18
CDR3 protein: ASSPIGQLSGNTIY

J gene: TRBJ1-4
D gene: .
V gene: TRBV4-1
CDR3 protein: ASSRLEGTNEKLF

J gene: TRBJ1-1
D gene: .
V gene: TRBV4-3
CDR3 protein: ASQAGRASITEAF

J gene: TRBJ2-5
D gene: TRBD2
V gene: TRBV5-1
CDR3 protein: ASSSGLVRETQY

J gene: TRBJ2-5
D gene: .
V gene: TRBV7-2
CDR3 protein: ASSRDRQETQY

J gene: TRBJ2-1
D gene: TRBD1
V gene: TRBV7-2
CDR3 protein: ASSSGYRGTSYNEQF

J gene: TRBJ2-1
D gene: .
V gene: TRBV15
CDR3 protein: ATSRPSRERYFNEQF

J gene: TRBJ1-2
D gene: .
V gene: TRBV6-4
CDR3 protein: ASSDSGSGQGGYT

J gene: TRBJ2-3
D gene: TRBD1
V gene: TRBV10-2
CDR3 protein: ASSETGGTDTQY

J gene: TRBJ2-3
D gene: .
V gene: TRBV5-5
CDR3 protein: ASSYKGGTDTDTQY

J gene: TRBJ2-1
D gene: .
V gene: TRBV4-1
CDR3 protein: ASSPGSASSYNEQF

J gene: TRBJ2-3
D gene: TRBD1
V gene: TRBV19
CDR3 protein: ASSIPGQGRDTQY

J gene: TRBJ2-3
D gene: TRBD1
V gene: TRBV11-3
CDR3 protein: ASSSRTGDTQY

J gene: TRBJ1-6
D gene: .
V gene: TRBV6-5
CDR3 protein: ASSYSPTGNNSPLH